One and the same sample provided the 18 T cell receptor beta chains below, sequenced in a study of identical twins. One entry per CDR3 protein results from TCRdb running MiXCR on the 5' RACE reads. The data contain around 680,000 distinct CDR3 sequences, 8.5% to 9% of them singletons. This sample also appeared in a second study, on yellow fever vaccine responses in identical twins.

The specimen was PBMCs. All receptors derive from a woman aged 18-29 years in good health.

This clonotype was picked up a small number of times. J is TRBJ2-4 and V is TRBV3-1, with 12 bases that match TRBD2. V was clipped by 5 bases and J by 0 bases; unmatched bases: 8. This CDR3 has 18 residues. Germline assignment: CDR1 LGHDT and CDR2 YNNKEL (reference sequence). The chain's CDR3 is CASSSLAGGNLAKNIQYF. The CDR3 DNA reads as TGTGCCAGCAGCTCACTAGCGGGAGGAAACCTAGCCAAAAACATTCAGTACTTC.

This clonotype has only a few counts. V gene TRBV12-3 or TRBV12-4 combines with J gene TRBJ2-3; 9 bases map to TRBD2. With V trimmed by 4 bases and J by 3 bases, 8 bases remained unmatched. This CDR3 has 16 amino acids. The CDR3 sequence: CASSSPTSGRTDTQYF. CDR3 nucleotides: TGTGCCAGCAGTTCCCCTACTAGCGGGCGAACAGATACGCAGTATTTT.

In this sample, this clonotype turned up many times. The chain combines TRBV7-2 with TRBJ2-1; possible D gene TRBD1, 5 bases. CDR3 length: 13 amino acids. Germline loops: CDR1 SGHTA, CDR2 FQGNSA. V was pared by 4 bases and J by 9 bases, with 13 bases between. The CDR3 here is CASSSQEGAEQFF. As DNA, the CDR3 is TGTGCCAGCAGCTCTCAGGAAGGGGCTGAGCAGTTCTTC.

This clonotype was counted many times. V usage is TRBV5-1 and J usage is TRBJ2-3, with D uncertain. From germline, CDR1 is SGHRS and CDR2 YFSETQ. The V end was cut by 0 bases, the J end by 4 bases, with 12 bases between. The CDR3 loop spans 15 amino acids. The CDR3 reads CASSLEPRSADTQYF. CDR3 nucleotides: TGCGCCAGCAGCTTGGAACCTAGATCCGCAGATACGCAGTATTTT.

This clonotype has a count of ten or more. The genes are TRBV4-3 and TRBJ2-5; D is ambiguous. V was pared by 4 bases and J by 2 bases, with 8 bases between. Germline values: CDR1 LGHNA, CDR2 YSLEER. This CDR3 has 13 amino acids. The CDR3 bases are TGCGCCAGCAGCCTCACCCAGCAAGAGACCCAGTACTTC. This encodes CASSLTQQETQYF.

The chain recombines TRBV15 with TRBJ1-1; no definite D call. With 3 bases removed from V and 1 base from J, the gap between germline ends came to 12 bases. This CDR3 comprises 15 residues. CDR1 is LNHNV and CDR2 is YYDKDF in the germline V gene (reference sequence). The CDR3 DNA is TGTGCCACCAGCAGGCAACTACAGTCGAACACTGAAGCTTTCTTT. Encoded protein: CATSRQLQSNTEAFF.

This clonotype showed up many times. The chain has TRBV20-1 and TRBJ2-2; D gene unclear. The germline V gene has CDR1 DFQATT and CDR2 SNEGSKA (reference sequence). This CDR3 region has 12 residues. The V and J ends lost 0 bases and 6 bases respectively, with 5 bases between them. The CDR3 nucleotides are TGCAGTGCTAGAGATCTTGCCGGGGAGCTGTTTTTT. Amino acid sequence: CSARDLAGELFF.

There are a few counts of this clonotype. This sequence joins TRBV7-9 and TRBJ1-1, with a weak D call TRBD1 (6 bases). V was clipped by 4 bases and J by 1 base, with 13 bases between them. Germline lookup yields CDR1 SEHNR and CDR2 FQNEAQ (reference sequence). This CDR3 has 15 amino acids. CDR3 sequence: CASSSGQTPNTEAFF. In nucleotides, the CDR3 is TGTGCCAGCAGCTCTGGACAGACCCCGAACACTGAAGCTTTCTTT. The full variable domain, its missing parts supplied by reference TRBV7-9 and TRBJ1-1, is DTGVSQNPRHKITKRGQNVTFRCDPISEHNRLYWYRQTLGQGPEFLTYFQNEAQLEKSRLLSDRFSAERPKGSFSTLEIQRTEQGDSAMYLCASSSGQTPNTEAFFGQGTRLTVV.

The chain recombines TRBV5-1 with TRBJ2-2, with 7 bases fitting TRBD1. Germline CDR1 reads SGHRS; CDR2 reads YFSETQ. Losses at the gene ends were 6 bases for V and 0 bases for J; bases not matched to a gene: 8. This CDR3 comprises 16 residues. The CDR3 nucleotides read TGCGCCAGCAACCAGGGGGTTAATTCGAACACCGGGGAGCTGTTTTTT. It yields the protein CASNQGVNSNTGELFF.

The rearrangement uses TRBV6-5 and TRBJ1-2; possible D gene TRBD1, 6 bases. The V gene's germline CDR1 is MNHEY and CDR2 SVGAGI. The CDR3 extends over 16 amino acids. V lost 0 bases and J lost 4, with 15 bases in between. In DNA, the CDR3 is TGTGCCAGCAGTTACTCGAGGGAGGACAGCCTCTATGGCTACACCTTC. This translates into CASSYSREDSLYGYTF.

This clonotype has at least ten counts. The rearrangement joins TRBV29-1 to TRBJ2-6; D is perhaps TRBD1 (6 bases). Germline CDR1 and CDR2: SQVTM and ANQGSEA. Trimming pared 4 bases from V and 2 bases from J, leaving 9 bases between. This CDR3 contains 14 residues. The CDR3 nucleotides are TGCAGCGTTGGGGCAGGGGCTGGGGCCAACGTCCTGACTTTC. The encoded protein is CSVGAGAGANVLTF.

This clonotype was counted at least ten times. V usage is TRBV6-2 or TRBV6-3 and J usage is TRBJ2-2; D unclear. The CDR3 has 14 amino acids. Germline V lookup: CDR1 MNHEY, CDR2 SVGEGT. Trimming took 2 bases from V and 3 from J, leaving 7 bases between them. CDR3 coding DNA: TGTGCCAGCAGTTACGGGTGGGACACCGGGGAGCTGTTTTTT. The encoded protein is CASSYGWDTGELFF.

This clonotype has ten or more counts. CDR3 loop: CASSQGGAGGGTDTQYF. CDR3 nucleotide sequence: TGCGCCAGCAGCCAAGGAGGTGCCGGAGGGGGCACAGATACGCAGTATTTT. J is TRBJ2-3 and V is TRBV4-1; the D gene is possibly TRBD2 (6 bases). Per the germline V gene, CDR1 is MGHRA and CDR2 is YSYEKL. V lost 1 base and J 1 base, leaving 15 bases between the germline ends. The CDR3 extends over 17 amino acids.

The chain is built from TRBV9 and TRBJ2-5; no definite D call. The CDR3 length is 15 residues. CDR1 is SGDLS, CDR2 YYNGEE, per germline. V gave up 0 bases and J gave up 5 bases, with 14 bases separating them. This chain's CDR3 is CASSVDPFAKETQYF. The CDR3, as DNA: TGTGCCAGCAGCGTAGATCCTTTTGCGAAGGAGACCCAGTACTTC. The full variable domain, with the rest looked up from reference TRBV9 and TRBJ2-5, is DSGVTQTPKHLITATGQRVTLRCSPRSGDLSVYWYQQSLDQGLQFLIQYYNGEERAKGNILERFSAQQFPDLHSELNLSSLELGDSALYFCASSVDPFAKETQYFGPGTRLLVL.

This clonotype occurred many times. V and J are TRBV5-1 and TRBJ2-1; D uncertain. Trimming cost V 0 bases and J 0 bases, with 7 bases left between them. CDR1 SGHRS and CDR2 YFSETQ come from the germline V gene. CDR3 size: 15 residues. As DNA, the CDR3 is TGCGCCAGCAGCTTGGAGGCTAGCTCCTACAATGAGCAGTTCTTC. Its translation is CASSLEASSYNEQFF.

This clonotype has just a few counts. The chain couples TRBV2 to TRBJ1-2; possible D gene TRBD1, 5 bases. The CDR3 has 14 amino acids. Germline CDR1 reads SNHLY; CDR2 reads FYNNEI. V was trimmed by 7 bases and J by 0 bases, leaving 12 bases between them. The CDR3 nucleotides are TGTGCCAGCAACAACAGGTCCGCTAACTATGGCTACACCTTC. Translation gives CASNNRSANYGYTF. Full variable domain (outside the CDR3, taken from reference TRBV2 and TRBJ1-2): EPEVTQTPSHQVTQMGQEVILRCVPISNHLYFYWYRQILGQKVEFLVSFYNNEISEKSEIFDDQFSVERPDGSNFTLKIRSTKLEDSAMYFCASNNRSANYGYTFGSGTRLTVV.

This clonotype was observed a handful of times. This chain joins TRBV4-2 and TRBJ1-2; D unclear. The CDR3 has 15 residues. V was shortened by 0 bases and J by 8 bases, with 16 bases between the two germline ends. CDR1 LGHNA and CDR2 YNFKEQ come from the germline V gene. The CDR3 DNA reads TGTGCCAGCAGCCAAGATCGTTCGGGTATTTGGGGCTACACCTTC. This translates into CASSQDRSGIWGYTF.

This chain links TRBV24-1 with TRBJ2-2; 9 positions agree with TRBD1. The CDR3 sequence is 17 residues long. V was clipped by 4 bases and J by 5 bases; unmatched bases: 10. Germline V CDR1 and CDR2: KGHDR, SFDVKD. This CDR3 is CATSESGTGRMTGELFF. CDR3 bases: TGTGCCACCAGTGAGTCCGGGACAGGGCGGATGACCGGGGAGCTGTTTTTT.